The clone carrying this T cell receptor (beta chain) was seen more than once but under ten times. Its target is unknown. These data come from a study of T-cell memory formation after mild COVID-19. Study overall: There were largely donor-specific TCR clusters. Whole-study findings and limits: CM and EM subsets held most contracting CD4+ clones; EMRA held CD8+ ones. The study found balanced CD4/CD8 in clones contracting day 15 to 85 and a CD4+ lean in later expanders.

This CDR3 is 13 amino acids long. Trimming removed 10 bases at V and 1 base at J, with 10 bases between. In germline, CDR1 is SGHNT, CDR2 YENEEA. 5'RACE primed from the constant segment yielded TCR alpha and TCR beta cDNA libraries bearing sample barcodes and UMIs. TCRdb redid the calling of the 5' RACE reads with MiXCR, one entry per CDR3 protein. Of fewer than 650,000 distinct CDR3 sequences in the sample, less than 25% were seen once. The TCR was taken from an adult woman who had mild COVID-19 (a few samples of this study predate the infection). Cell type and time point are not known. The V call is TRBV11-3, the J call TRBJ2-2, with D maybe TRBD1 (5 bases). What was sequenced was PBMCs or a T cell subset sorted from them (not recorded which). CDR3 residues: CATSTGNTGELFF. CDR3 DNA sequence: TGTGCCACCTCTACAGGGAACACCGGGGAGCTGTTTTTT.